The entry below describes one T cell receptor (beta chain). Its antigen specificity is not known. The record has no base qualities; no much larger clone is one base away. This record belongs to a study of blood T cell repertoires in COVID-19 (dated by TCRdb to between 2020 and 2021). For the study in its entirety: Samples from collaborators originated in the United States, Italy and Spain and spanned both the acute and convalescent phases of COVID-19. The material from the prospective study consisted of cDNA or gDNA derived from T cells, B-cell-depleted T cells, or PBMCs. The dataset comprised deeply sampled blood TCRbeta repertoires from subjects exposed to, actively infected with, or recovered from COVID-19. A freely available public database, intended as a resource for researchers studying the immune response to SARS-CoV-2, is where the repertoires were released. Samples came from the ongoing ImmuneRACE study (first 160 participants) plus 1,254 subjects from 6 global collaborators. The sample metadata nearly always contained a de-identified subject ID, COVID-19 status, age in years and sex. HLA class I and class II types, where available, came from metadata supplied by the sample provider rather than from assay-based typing.

The immunoSEQ Assay, a bias-controlled multiplex PCR, was used to amplify TCRbeta CDR3 regions from genomic DNA. In the original analysis: The number of nucleated cells in each sample was estimated by amplification of reference gene primers within the assay. Sequence reads were collapsed and filtered to measure the absolute abundance of every unique TCRbeta CDR3 rearrangement. Productive Simpson clonality was computed per sample as the square root of Simpson's diversity index over productive rearrangements. This is the immuneACCESS table as TCRdb keeps it, with only in-frame sequences that have V and J called. A part of the clones is gone; compared with another copy, unresolved V genes explain less than half, and the rest is unexplained. The V and J calls and clone size were taken over from that table, and D and trimming were inferred from the DNA. A total of tens of thousands of clones appear in this sample, about nine tenths of them only once. The ten largest make up under 5.5% of the sample.

The CDR3 spans 12 residues, from the cysteine through the phenylalanine. Here the CDR3 DNA is all that survives: 36 bases in frame from base 1. V has 7 bases trimmed and J has 2 bases trimmed; junction bases matching no gene number 5. For CDR1 and CDR2, the germline V gene lists SQVTM and ANQGSEA. In Seattle, one collaborating source enrolled patients while the infection was active and tracked those patients longitudinally over the course of disease. The collaborating institutions used their own protocols to collect whole blood in K2EDTA tubes. For TCRbeta analysis, collaborators shipped samples in one of three forms: frozen whole blood, isolated PBMCs, or DNA extracted from either of those sample types. Here is what the overall study found, with its caveats: The amount of clinical and demographic metadata varied by source and participant and was provided uncurated.

This receptor was taken from a man between 60 and 75 years old with COVID-19, enrolled during active disease. The sequenced sample was peripheral blood. This sequence uses TRBV29-1 and TRBJ2-7; 7 middle bases align to TRBD1. The DNA sequence is as follows: TGCAGCGCCGAGACAGGGACCTACGAGCAGTACTTC. It is translated as CSAETGTYEQYF.